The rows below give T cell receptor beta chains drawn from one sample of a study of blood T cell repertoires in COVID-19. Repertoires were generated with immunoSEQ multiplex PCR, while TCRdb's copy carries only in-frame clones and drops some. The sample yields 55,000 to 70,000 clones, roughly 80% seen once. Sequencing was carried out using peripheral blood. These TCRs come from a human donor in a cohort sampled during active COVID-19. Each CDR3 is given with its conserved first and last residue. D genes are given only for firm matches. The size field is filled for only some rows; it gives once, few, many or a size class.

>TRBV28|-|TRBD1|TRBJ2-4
CASSPTTGGAKAKNIQYF
TGTGCCAGCAGTCCCACGACAGGGGGCGCAAAGGCCAAAAACATTCAGTACTTC
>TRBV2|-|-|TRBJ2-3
CASKVGGSTDTQYF
TGTGCCAGCAAAGTCGGAGGAAGCACAGATACGCAGTATTTT
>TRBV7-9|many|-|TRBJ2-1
CASSSTSSGNEQFF
TGTGCCAGCAGCTCGACTAGTTCGGGGAATGAGCAGTTCTTC
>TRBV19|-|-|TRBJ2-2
CASSIGGRTGELFF
TGTGCCAGTAGTATAGGAGGGCGCACCGGGGAGCTGTTTTTT
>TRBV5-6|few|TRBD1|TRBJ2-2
CASSWGDRGYAGELFF
TGTGCCAGCAGCTGGGGGGACAGGGGTTACGCCGGGGAGCTGTTTTTT
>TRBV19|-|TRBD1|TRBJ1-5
CASSARQGSNQPQHF
TGTGCCAGTAGTGCTAGACAGGGTAGTAATCAGCCCCAGCATTTT
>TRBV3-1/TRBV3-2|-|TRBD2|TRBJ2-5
CASIRLAGPSQETQYF
TGTGCCAGCATCCGACTAGCGGGGCCTTCTCAAGAGACCCAGTACTTC
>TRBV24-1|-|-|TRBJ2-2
CATSDSSRAHTGELFF
TGTGCCACCAGTGATTCTAGCCGGGCTCACACCGGGGAGCTGTTTTTT
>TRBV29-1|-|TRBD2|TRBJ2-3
CSVGGTSSDTQYF
TGCAGCGTGGGCGGGACTAGCTCAGATACGCAGTATTTT
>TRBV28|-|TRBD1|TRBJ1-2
CASSLLTGEVSRGYTF
TGTGCCAGCAGTTTACTGACAGGGGAGGTATCACGGGGCTACACCTTC
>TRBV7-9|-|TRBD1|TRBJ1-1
CASSSGRGQAFF
TGTGCCAGCAGTTCCGGCAGGGGGCAAGCTTTCTTT
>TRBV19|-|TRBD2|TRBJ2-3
CASTSSAGLAVLGTQYF
TGTGCCAGTACCTCCTCCGCGGGACTAGCGGTTCTGGGTACGCAGTATTTT
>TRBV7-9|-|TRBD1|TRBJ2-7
CASSFGQGYEQYF
TGTGCCAGCAGCTTCGGACAGGGCTACGAGCAGTACTTC
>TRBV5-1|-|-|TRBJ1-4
CASSLGEQDEKLFF
TGCGCCAGCAGCTTAGGAGAACAAGATGAAAAACTGTTTTTT
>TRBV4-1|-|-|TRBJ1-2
CAMAGRSNYGYTF
TGCGCCATGGCAGGGCGATCTAACTATGGCTACACCTTC
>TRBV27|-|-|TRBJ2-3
CASSLRTPDTQYF
TGTGCCAGCTCGCTACGCACCCCAGATACGCAGTATTTT
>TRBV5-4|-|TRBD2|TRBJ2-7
CASSDHSGRRVAEQYF
TGTGCCAGCTCAGACCATAGCGGGAGAAGAGTCGCCGAGCAGTACTTC
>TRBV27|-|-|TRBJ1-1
CASSLALNTEAFF
TGTGCCAGCAGCCTCGCGCTGAACACTGAAGCTTTCTTT
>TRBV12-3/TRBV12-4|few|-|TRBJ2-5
CASSSGSQETQYF
TGTGCCAGCAGTTCGGGAAGCCAAGAGACCCAGTACTTC
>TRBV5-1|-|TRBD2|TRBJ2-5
CASSLGQLAGSQETQYF
TGCGCCAGCAGCTTGGGCCAACTAGCGGGATCCCAAGAGACCCAGTACTTC
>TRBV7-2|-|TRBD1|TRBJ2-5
CASSLQGVAQYF
TGTGCCAGCAGCTTACAGGGGGTGGCCCAGTACTTC
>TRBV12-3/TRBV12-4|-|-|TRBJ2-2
CASSLGGTGELFF
TGTGCCAGCAGTTTGGGGGGCACCGGGGAGCTGTTTTTT
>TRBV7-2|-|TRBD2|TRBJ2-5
CASSTASGPTETQYF
TGTGCCAGCAGCACCGCTAGCGGGCCTACAGAGACCCAGTACTTC
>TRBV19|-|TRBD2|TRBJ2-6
CASSHSPGLAGASSGANVLTF
TGTGCCAGTAGTCATTCTCCGGGACTAGCGGGGGCCTCCTCTGGGGCCAACGTCCTGACTTTC
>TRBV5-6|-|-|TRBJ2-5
CASSSLGGVEEETQYF
TGTGCCAGCAGCTCCTTAGGCGGGGTGGAGGAAGAGACCCAGTACTTC
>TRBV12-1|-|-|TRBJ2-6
CASSSNRRDQGNAGANVLTF
TGTGCCAGCAGCTCTAATCGCCGAGACCAGGGCAATGCCGGGGCCAACGTCCTGACTTTC
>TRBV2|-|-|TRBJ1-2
CALRTGINYGYTF
TGTGCCCTGAGGACGGGGATTAACTATGGCTACACCTTC
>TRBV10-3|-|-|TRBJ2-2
CAISLETKDQITGELFF
TGTGCCATCAGCCTCGAGACAAAGGATCAAATCACCGGGGAGCTGTTTTTT
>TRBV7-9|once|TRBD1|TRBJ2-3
CASRVDRGGDTQYF
TGTGCCAGCAGAGTGGACAGGGGAGGGGATACGCAGTATTTT
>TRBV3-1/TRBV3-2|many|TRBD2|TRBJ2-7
CASSRGLAGVSPYEQYF
TGTGCCAGCAGCAGGGGACTAGCGGGAGTGTCACCCTACGAGCAGTACTTC
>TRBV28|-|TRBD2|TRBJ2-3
CASSFLTRLAIDTQYF
TGTGCCAGCAGTTTCCTTACCCGACTAGCGATAGATACGCAGTATTTT
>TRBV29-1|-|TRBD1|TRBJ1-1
CSVIRDSMGGGTEAFF
TGCAGCGTAATCCGGGACAGTATGGGAGGAGGCACTGAAGCTTTCTTT
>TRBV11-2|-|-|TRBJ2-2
CASSLDPARGVTGELFF
TGTGCCAGCAGCTTAGATCCAGCCAGGGGGGTCACCGGGGAGCTGTTTTTT
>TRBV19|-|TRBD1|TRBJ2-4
CASSRGRQGNIQYF
TGTGCCAGTAGCCGAGGGCGACAGGGGAACATTCAGTACTTC
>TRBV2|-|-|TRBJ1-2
CASSEEGYTF
TGTGCCAGCAGTGAGGAGGGCTACACCTTC
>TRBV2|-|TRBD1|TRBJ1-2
CASSEGGTGYGYTF
TGTGCCAGCAGTGAAGGCGGGACAGGTTATGGCTACACCTTC
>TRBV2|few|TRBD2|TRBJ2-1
CASTGGSGRYNEQFF
TGTGCCAGCACGGGGGGTAGCGGGAGATACAATGAGCAGTTCTTC
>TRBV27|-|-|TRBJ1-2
CASSPLGGNYGYTF
TGTGCCAGCAGTCCCCTCGGGGGAAACTATGGCTACACCTTC
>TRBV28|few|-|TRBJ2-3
CASSLGTFTDTQYF
TGTGCCAGCAGTTTAGGGACATTCACAGATACGCAGTATTTT
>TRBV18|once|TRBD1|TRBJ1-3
CASSPPTGVIGNTIYF
TGTGCCAGCTCACCACCAACAGGGGTGATAGGAAACACCATATATTTT
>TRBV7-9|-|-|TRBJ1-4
CASSSALYGEGKLFF
TGTGCCAGCAGCTCCGCCTTATATGGCGAGGGAAAACTGTTTTTT
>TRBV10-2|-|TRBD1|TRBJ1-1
CASRDRVVTEAFF
TGCGCCAGCAGGGACAGGGTGGTGACTGAAGCTTTCTTT
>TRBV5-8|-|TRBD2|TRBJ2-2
CASSWDSGANTGELFF
TGTGCCAGCAGCTGGGATAGCGGGGCTAACACCGGGGAGCTGTTTTTT
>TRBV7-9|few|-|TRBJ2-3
CASSVTQARTDTQYF
TGTGCCAGCAGCGTAACACAGGCGCGCACAGATACGCAGTATTTT
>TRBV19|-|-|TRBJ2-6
CASSVMVAGANVLTF
TGTGCCAGTAGTGTAATGGTGGCCGGGGCCAACGTCCTGACTTTC
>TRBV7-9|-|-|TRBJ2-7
CATSGDSYEQYF
TGTGCCACCTCGGGAGATTCCTACGAGCAGTACTTC